Listed below are T cell receptor beta chains from one sample, sequenced in a study of cytomegalovirus exposure and HLA in healthy donors. TCRdb's table, derived via immunoSEQ multiplex PCR, lists solely in-frame clones and lacks some. The repertoire has around 50,000 clones, around three quarters of them found once; the top ten carry around 8%. The sequenced material came from PBMCs. The origin of the receptors is a man aged 25-40 years in good health and CMV-seropositive. Both conserved end residues are part of each CDR3. A D gene is named only where the DNA matches it firmly. Part of the rows lack a size; the others show once, few, many or a class for expanded clones.

>TRBV4-1|NA|18|TRBJ1-4|few
TGCGCCAGCAGCCAAGATCTAATATCAGCGTCAACTAATGAAAAACTGTTTTTT
CASSQDLISASTNEKLFF
>TRBV5-5|TRBD2|15|TRBJ2-3|NA
TGTGCCAGCAGCTATCTAGCGGGGCTCACAGATACGCAGTATTTT
CASSYLAGLTDTQYF
>TRBV9|TRBD2|16|TRBJ2-7|NA
TGTGCCAGCAGCAGTCCGACTAGCGGGGGGATAGACGAGCAGTACTTC
CASSSPTSGGIDEQYF
>TRBV6-6|TRBD1|15|TRBJ2-5|NA
TGTGCCACCCACCAGGGGGATCAACCCACGCAATCCCAGTACTTC
CATHQGDQPTQSQYF
>TRBV13|NA|14|TRBJ2-1|few
TGTGCCAGCAGCTCCCGGACTGACAACAATGAGCAGTTCTTC
CASSSRTDNNEQFF
>TRBV11-2|NA|16|TRBJ2-6|NA
TGTGCCAGCAGTCTGGCAGGGGCGACTGGGGCCAACGTCCTGACTTTC
CASSLAGATGANVLTF
>TRBV6-1|NA|11|TRBJ1-1|NA
TGTGCCAGCAGTACTGGACTGGGGACTTTCTTT
CASSTGLGTFF
>TRBV5-8|NA|13|TRBJ2-3|NA
TGTGCCAGCAACTTTGGAGCTACAGATACGCAGTATTTT
CASNFGATDTQYF
>TRBV25-1|NA|12|TRBJ1-1|NA
TGTGCCAGCAGTGACCCGGGCACTGAAGCTTTCTTT
CASSDPGTEAFF
>TRBV5-4|NA|14|TRBJ2-3|NA
TGTGCCAGCAGCTTAACAGGGAACACAGATACGCAGTATTTT
CASSLTGNTDTQYF
>TRBV7-2|NA|15|TRBJ2-7|NA
TGTGCCAGCAGCCTCTCCGGGACAAATTCCTACGAGCAGTGCTTC
CASSLSGTNSYEQCF
>TRBV19|TRBD1|11|TRBJ1-1|NA
TGTGCCAGTAGACAGGGGACTGAAGCTTTCTTT
CASRQGTEAFF
>TRBV19|TRBD1|17|TRBJ1-5|once
TGTGCCAGTAGTCTCGGGACAGGGTCCCTTAGCAATCAGCCCCAGCATTTT
CASSLGTGSLSNQPQHF
>TRBV19|NA|15|TRBJ2-2|NA
TGTGCCAGTAGTATTCCTGGGACTTCCACCGGGGAGCTGTTTTTT
CASSIPGTSTGELFF
>TRBV10-3|NA|12|TRBJ1-2|NA
TGTGCCACATCACGGGATAACTATGGCTACACCTTC
CATSRDNYGYTF
>TRBV5-8|TRBD1|16|TRBJ1-5|few
TGTGCCAGCAGCTTGGTTGGCAGGGGGGCAGGTCAGCCCCAGCATTTT
CASSLVGRGAGQPQHF
>TRBV28|TRBD1|15|TRBJ1-4|few
TGTGCCAGCAGTCCACCGACAGGGGCAAATGAAAAACTGTTTTTT
CASSPPTGANEKLFF
>TRBV10-3|TRBD1|16|TRBJ1-1|once
TGTGCCATCAGTGAAGGGACAGGGGCTTCGGGCACTGAAGCTTTCTTT
CAISEGTGASGTEAFF
>TRBV11-3|NA|16|TRBJ2-3|NA
TGTGCCAGCAGCTTGGGTGCTTTGACAAGCACAGATACGCAGTATTTT
CASSLGALTSTDTQYF
>TRBV28|NA|14|TRBJ1-4|NA
TGTGCCAGCAGTTTACAGGGGTCGGTTGAAAAACTGTTTTTT
CASSLQGSVEKLFF
>TRBV6-4|NA|14|TRBJ1-1|few
TGTGCCAGCAGTGAGACAGATCTGAACACTGAAGCTTTCTTT
CASSETDLNTEAFF
>TRBV5-3|TRBD1|18|TRBJ2-7|NA
TGTGCCAGAAGCTTGGGACGTCCCAGGGGGCCGAGCTCCTACGAGCAGTACTTC
CARSLGRPRGPSSYEQYF
>TRBV4-1|NA|12|TRBJ1-2|few
TGCGCCAGCAGCCAATCAAACTATGGCTACACCTTC
CASSQSNYGYTF
>TRBV19|NA|13|TRBJ1-2|NA
TGTGCCAGTAGTAGGCAATCCTTGGATGGCTACACCTTC
CASSRQSLDGYTF
>TRBV5-6|TRBD2|15|TRBJ2-5|few
TGTGCCAGCAGCTCCACGGCGGGGGGCCGGGAGACCCAGTACTTC
CASSSTAGGRETQYF
>TRBV27|TRBD1|13|TRBJ1-1|NA
TGTGCCAGCAGTTTAAGGGACAGGGATGGAGCTTTCTTT
CASSLRDRDGAFF
>TRBV6-1|NA|14|TRBJ2-1|NA
TGTGCCAGCAGACCCCGACAGGTCTGGGATGAGCAGTTCTTC
CASRPRQVWDEQFF
>TRBV6-4|NA|14|TRBJ2-2|NA
TGTGCCAGCAGTGAACAGGAAGGCACCGGGGAGCTGTTTTTT
CASSEQEGTGELFF
>TRBV5-6|NA|15|TRBJ1-1|once
TGTGCCAGCATCCGCTCTAAGGGGATCGTATCTGAAGCTTTCTTT
CASIRSKGIVSEAFF
>TRBV6-1|TRBD1|14|TRBJ2-3|once
TGTGCCAGCGATGGACAGGGGGTGGCAGATACGCAGTATTTT
CASDGQGVADTQYF
>TRBV7-6|NA|14|TRBJ1-1|NA
TGTGCCAGCAGCTTAGCGGGAGGCAGTACTGAAGCTTTCTTT
CASSLAGGSTEAFF